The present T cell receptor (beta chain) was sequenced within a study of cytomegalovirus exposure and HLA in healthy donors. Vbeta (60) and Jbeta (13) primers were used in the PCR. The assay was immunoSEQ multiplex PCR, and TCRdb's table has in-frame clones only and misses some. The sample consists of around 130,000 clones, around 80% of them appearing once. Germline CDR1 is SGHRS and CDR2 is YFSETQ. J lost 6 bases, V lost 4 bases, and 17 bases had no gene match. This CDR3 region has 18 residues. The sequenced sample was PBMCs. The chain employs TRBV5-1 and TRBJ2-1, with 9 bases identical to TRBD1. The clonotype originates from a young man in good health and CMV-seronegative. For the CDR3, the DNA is TGCGCCAGCAGCCTTAGGACTCCCGGGACAGGGATTGGCAATGAGCAGTTCTTC. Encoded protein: CASSLRTPGTGIGNEQFF. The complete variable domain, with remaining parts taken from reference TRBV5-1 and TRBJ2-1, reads KAGVTQTPRYLIKTRGQQVTLSCSPISGHRSVSWYQQTPGQGLQFLFEYFSETQRNKGNFPGRFSGRQFSNSRSEMNVSTLELGDSALYLCASSLRTPGTGIGNEQFFGPGTRLTVL.